The clone carrying this TCR beta chain has more than one count but fewer than ten. Its antigen is currently unknown. With molecular barcodes, quantitative 5'-RACE was used to make the TCR beta libraries. TCRdb re-called the 5' RACE reads through MiXCR, storing one row per CDR3 protein. The sample has 200,000 to 250,000 distinct CDR3 sequences, about 10% seen once. The entry originates in a study of CD8 T cells in ankylosing spondylitis. After removal of 0 bases from V and 3 bases from J, the junction contained 1 base not matched to a gene. CDR1 is SGHRS and CDR2 is YFSETQ in the germline V gene. The CDR3 length is 14 residues. Study-wide findings and caveats: Clones tied to disease were said to be significantly enriched in matched ankylosing spondylitis synovial fluid.

The genes are TRBV5-1 and TRBJ1-2; 8 positions agree with TRBD1. The sequencing input was blood, either unsorted or a sorted T cell fraction (not recorded which). This TCR came from a male donor with ankylosing spondylitis or in good health (not recorded which). CDR3 protein: CASSLAQGDYGYTF. Here the CDR3 DNA reads TGCGCCAGCAGCTTGGCACAGGGGGACTATGGCTACACCTTC.